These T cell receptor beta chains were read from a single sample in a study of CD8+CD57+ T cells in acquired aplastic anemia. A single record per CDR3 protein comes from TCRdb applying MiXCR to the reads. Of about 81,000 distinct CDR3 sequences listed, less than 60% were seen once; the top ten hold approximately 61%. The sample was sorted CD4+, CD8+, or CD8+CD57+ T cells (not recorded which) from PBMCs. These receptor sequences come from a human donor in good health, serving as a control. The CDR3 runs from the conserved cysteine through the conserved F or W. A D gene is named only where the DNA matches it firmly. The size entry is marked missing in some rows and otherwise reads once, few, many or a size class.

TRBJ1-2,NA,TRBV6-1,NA,TGTGCCAGCAGTGAATACGGTGGCTACACCTTC,CASSEYGGYTF
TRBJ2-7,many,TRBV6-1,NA,TGTGCCAGCAGTGAAGGCTCGGTACAGAGATCCTACGAGCAGTACTTC,CASSEGSVQRSYEQYF
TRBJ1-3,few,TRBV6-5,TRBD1,TGTGCCAGCAGTAACAGGGGAGGAGCTGGAAACACCATATATTTT,CASSNRGGAGNTIYF
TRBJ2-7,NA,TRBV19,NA,TGTGCCAGTAGTATAGATGGGACACGCGAGCAGTACTTC,CASSIDGTREQYF
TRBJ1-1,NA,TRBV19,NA,TGTGCCAGTAGTATCCGGACGGGGGACACTGAAGCTTTCTTT,CASSIRTGDTEAFF
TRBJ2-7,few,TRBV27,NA,TGTGCCAGCTCTCTTTCAGAAACCTACGAGCAGTACTTC,CASSLSETYEQYF
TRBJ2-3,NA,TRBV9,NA,TGTGCCAGCAGCGTAGGTACGCAGTATTTT,CASSVGTQYF
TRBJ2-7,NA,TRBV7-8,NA,TGTGCTAGCAGCTTAGACGCAGACGAGCAGTACTTC,CASSLDADEQYF
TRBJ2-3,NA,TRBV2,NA,TGTGCCAGCAGGACCCGGACAGCTATCACAGATACGCAGTATTTT,CASRTRTAITDTQYF
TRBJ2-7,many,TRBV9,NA,TGTGCCAGCAGCGCCGGAGACTACTACGAGCAGTACTTC,CASSAGDYYEQYF
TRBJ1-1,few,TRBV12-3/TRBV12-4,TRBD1,TGTGCCAGCAGTTTATCCGGGACAGGTTCTACTGAAGCTTTCTTT,CASSLSGTGSTEAFF
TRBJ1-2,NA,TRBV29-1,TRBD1,TGCAGCGTTGGGACAGGGGATACTTACTATGGCTACACCTTC,CSVGTGDTYYGYTF
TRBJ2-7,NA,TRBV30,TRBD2,TGTGCCTGGAGTCAGAGCGGGGGGTTCGACGAGCAGTACTTC,CAWSQSGGFDEQYF
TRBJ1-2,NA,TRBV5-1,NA,TGCGCCAGCAGGACGGGAAACTATGGCTACACCTTC,CASRTGNYGYTF
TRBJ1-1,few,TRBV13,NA,TGTGCCAGCAGCTTAGAGGGCTCCCAAGAGGACACTGAAGCTTTCTTT,CASSLEGSQEDTEAFF
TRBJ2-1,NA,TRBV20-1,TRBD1,TGCAGTGCTACCGGGACAGAGCTTTACAATGAGCAGTTCTTC,CSATGTELYNEQFF
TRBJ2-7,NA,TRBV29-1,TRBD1,TGCAGCCAGGGCGGGACAGGGCTGTTCGAGCAGTACTTC,CSQGGTGLFEQYF
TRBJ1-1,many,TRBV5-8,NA,TGTGCCAGCAGTTTCGGGCGGAAGAACACTGAAGCTTTCTTT,CASSFGRKNTEAFF
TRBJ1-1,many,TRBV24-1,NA,TGTGCCACCAGTGATTCGGCAGATCGAAAAGCTTTCTTT,CATSDSADRKAFF
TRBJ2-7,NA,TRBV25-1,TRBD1,TGTGCCAGCAGCCAAGGGACAGGGGGTTACGAGCAGTACTTC,CASSQGTGGYEQYF
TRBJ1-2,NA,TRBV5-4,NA,TGTGCCAGCAGCTTGGTAGGCCGTTCGATCGGGGATCAAGCCTCAGACACCTATGGCTACACCTTC,CASSLVGRSIGDQASDTYGYTF
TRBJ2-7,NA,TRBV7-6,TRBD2,TGCGCCAGCAGCTACCGAAGCGGGGAATTTTACGAGCAGTACTTC,CASSYRSGEFYEQYF
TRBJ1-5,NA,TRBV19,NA,TGTGCCAGTAGTATGGTGAGGTTTGAAGCCCAGCATTTT,CASSMVRFEAQHF
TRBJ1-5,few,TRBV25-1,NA,TGTGCCAGCACCCCGGAAGGAAATCAGCCCCAGCATTTT,CASTPEGNQPQHF
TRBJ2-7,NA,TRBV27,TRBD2,TGTGCCAGCAGCGTGCGGGGGTCCTACGAGCAGCACTTC,CASSVRGSYEQHF
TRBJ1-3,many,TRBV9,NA,TGTGCCAGCAGCGCGACAGCCGACCCCCCATCTCTGAGAAACACCATATATTTT,CASSATADPPSLRNTIYF
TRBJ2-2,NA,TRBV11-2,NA,TGTGCCAGCAGCTCGTTGAGGGGTGGAGGGACCGGGGAGCTGTTTTTT,CASSSLRGGGTGELFF
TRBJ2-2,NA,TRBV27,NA,TGTGCCAGCAGTCCACCGGCCGCGAACACCGGGGAGCTGTTTTTT,CASSPPAANTGELFF
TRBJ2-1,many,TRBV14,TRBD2,TGTGCCAGCAGCCTAGCGGGAGCAGGGGAGCAGTTCTTC,CASSLAGAGEQFF
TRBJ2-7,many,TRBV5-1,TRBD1,TGCGCCAGCAGCCCATGGACAGGGGATAGGCAGTACTTC,CASSPWTGDRQYF
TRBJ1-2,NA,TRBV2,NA,TGTGCCAGCAGTGAACCAGGGAGGGGCTACACCTTC,CASSEPGRGYTF
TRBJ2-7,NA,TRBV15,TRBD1,TGTGCCACCAGCAGTTCGGGACAGGGGTACGAGCAGTACTTC,CATSSSGQGYEQYF
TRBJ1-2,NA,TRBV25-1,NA,TGCGCCAGCGAGGACAGCCTCCTCGGCTATGGCTACACCTTC,CASEDSLLGYGYTF
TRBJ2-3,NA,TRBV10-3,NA,TGTGCCATCAGTGACGGAGCAGATACGCAGTATTTT,CAISDGADTQYF
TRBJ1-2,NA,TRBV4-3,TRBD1,TGCGCCAGCAGCCAAGAAGCAGGGGGTAGCTATGGCTACACCTTC,CASSQEAGGSYGYTF
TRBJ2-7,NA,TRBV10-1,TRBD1,TGCGCCAGCAGTGAGGGACAGGCATACGAGCAGTACTTC,CASSEGQAYEQYF
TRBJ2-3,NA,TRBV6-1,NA,TGTGCCAGCAGGGACCGGGACTTTAACACAGATACGCAGTATTTT,CASRDRDFNTDTQYF
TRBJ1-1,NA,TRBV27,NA,TGTGCCAGCAGTTTAGTTTGGGGGGCTGAAGCTTCCTTT,CASSLVWGAEASF
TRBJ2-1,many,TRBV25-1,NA,TGTGCCAGCAGGATTTCCGTGGGGGGCCGGGGCTACAATGAGCAGTTCTTC,CASRISVGGRGYNEQFF
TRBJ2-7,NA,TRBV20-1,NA,TGCAGTGCTAGAACCCCGACTAGGGGATACGAGCAGTACTTC,CSARTPTRGYEQYF
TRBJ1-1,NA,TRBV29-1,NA,TGCAGCGTTGGAGGGGCGAACACTGAAGCTTTCTTT,CSVGGANTEAFF
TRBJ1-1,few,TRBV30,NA,TGTGCCTGGGAGGGTTCCGGTAACATGAACACTGAAGCTTTCTTT,CAWEGSGNMNTEAFF
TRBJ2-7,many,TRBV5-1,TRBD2,TGCGCCAGCAGCTTGGGGACTAGCGGAAACTACGAGCAGTACTTC,CASSLGTSGNYEQYF
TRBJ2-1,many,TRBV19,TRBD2,TGTGCCAGTAGTATAGTCGCGGGGGGGCCGGATGAGCAGTTCTTC,CASSIVAGGPDEQFF
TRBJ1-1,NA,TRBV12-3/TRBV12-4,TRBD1,TGTGCCAGCAGTTCCGGACAGGGGACTGAAGCTTTCTTT,CASSSGQGTEAFF
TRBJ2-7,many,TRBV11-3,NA,TGTGCCAGCAGCTTAGGCAGGCTAGCCGGCTACGAGCAGTACTTC,CASSLGRLAGYEQYF
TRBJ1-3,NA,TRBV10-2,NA,TGCGCCAGCAGTGAGCTCGTTATGTTGGGGACTGGAAACACCATATATTTT,CASSELVMLGTGNTIYF